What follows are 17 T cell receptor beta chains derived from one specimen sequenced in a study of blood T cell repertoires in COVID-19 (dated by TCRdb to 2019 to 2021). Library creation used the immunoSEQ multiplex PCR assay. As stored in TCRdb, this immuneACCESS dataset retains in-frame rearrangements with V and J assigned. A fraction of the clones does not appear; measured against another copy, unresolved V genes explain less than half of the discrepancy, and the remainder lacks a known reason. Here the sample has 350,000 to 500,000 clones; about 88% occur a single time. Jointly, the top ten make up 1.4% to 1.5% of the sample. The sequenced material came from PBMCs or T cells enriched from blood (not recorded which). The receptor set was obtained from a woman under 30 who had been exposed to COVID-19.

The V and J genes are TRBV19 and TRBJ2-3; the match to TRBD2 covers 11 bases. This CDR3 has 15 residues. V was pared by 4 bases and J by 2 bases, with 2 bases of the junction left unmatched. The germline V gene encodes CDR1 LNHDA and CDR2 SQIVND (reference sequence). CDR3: CASSRLAGPTDTQYF. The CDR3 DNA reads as TGTGCCAGTAGTAGACTAGCGGGGCCCACAGATACGCAGTATTTT.

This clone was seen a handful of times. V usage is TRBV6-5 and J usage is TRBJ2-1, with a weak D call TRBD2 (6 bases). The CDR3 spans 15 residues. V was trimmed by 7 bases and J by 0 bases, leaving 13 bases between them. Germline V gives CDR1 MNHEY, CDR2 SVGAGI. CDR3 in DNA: TGTGCCAGCACCCCTATGGGGGGCTCCTACAATGAGCAGTTCTTC. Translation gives CASTPMGGSYNEQFF.

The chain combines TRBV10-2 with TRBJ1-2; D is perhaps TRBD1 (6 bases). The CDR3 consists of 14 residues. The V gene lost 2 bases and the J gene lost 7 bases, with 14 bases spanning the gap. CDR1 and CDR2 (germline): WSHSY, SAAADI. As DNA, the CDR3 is TGCGCCAGCAGTGAGGTATTGGGGGCAGGTGGCTACACCTTC. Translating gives CASSEVLGAGGYTF.

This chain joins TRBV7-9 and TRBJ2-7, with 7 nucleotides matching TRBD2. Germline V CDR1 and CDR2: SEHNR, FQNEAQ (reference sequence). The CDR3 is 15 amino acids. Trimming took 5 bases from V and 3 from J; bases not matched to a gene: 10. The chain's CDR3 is CASSPAPGTNYEQYF. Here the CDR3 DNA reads TGTGCCAGCAGCCCAGCCCCCGGGACTAACTACGAGCAGTACTTC.

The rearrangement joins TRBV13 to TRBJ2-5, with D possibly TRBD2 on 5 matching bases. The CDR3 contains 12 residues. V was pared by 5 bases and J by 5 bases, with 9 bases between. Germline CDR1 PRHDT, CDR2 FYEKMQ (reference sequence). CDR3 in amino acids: CASSPRGETQYF. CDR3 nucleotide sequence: TGTGCCAGCAGCCCACGAGGGGAGACCCAGTACTTC.

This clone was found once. The CDR3 nucleotides read TGTGCCAGCGGCTCCGGGACATTTGTCCGGGCCTCCTACAATGAGCAGTTCTTC. Residues: CASGSGTFVRASYNEQFF. The chain combines TRBV2 with TRBJ2-1; the D gene is possibly TRBD1 (6 bases). The CDR3 covers 18 residues. CDR1 and CDR2 from the germline V gene are SNHLY and FYNNEI. Trimming removed 8 bases at V and 0 bases at J, with 23 bases between.

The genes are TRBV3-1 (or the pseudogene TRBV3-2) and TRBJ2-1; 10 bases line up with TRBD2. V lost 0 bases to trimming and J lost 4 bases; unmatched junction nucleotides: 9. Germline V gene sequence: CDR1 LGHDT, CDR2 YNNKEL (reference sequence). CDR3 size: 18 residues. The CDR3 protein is CASSQDLPSGRVYNEQFF. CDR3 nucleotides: TGTGCCAGCAGCCAAGATCTACCCAGCGGGAGGGTGTACAATGAGCAGTTCTTC.

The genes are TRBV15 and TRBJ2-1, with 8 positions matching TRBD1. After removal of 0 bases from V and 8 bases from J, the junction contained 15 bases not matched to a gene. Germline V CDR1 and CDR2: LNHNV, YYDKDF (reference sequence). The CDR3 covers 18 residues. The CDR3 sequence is CATSRDLGLPGGGHEQFF. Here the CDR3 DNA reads TGTGCCACCAGCAGAGATCTCGGTCTTCCAGGGGGCGGCCATGAGCAGTTCTTC. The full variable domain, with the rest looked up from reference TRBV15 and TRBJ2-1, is DAMVIQNPRYQVTQFGKPVTLSCSQTLNHNVMYWYQQKSSQAPKLLFHYYDKDFNNEADTPDNFQSRRPNTSFCFLDIRSPGLGDTAMYLCATSRDLGLPGGGHEQFFGPGTRLTVL.

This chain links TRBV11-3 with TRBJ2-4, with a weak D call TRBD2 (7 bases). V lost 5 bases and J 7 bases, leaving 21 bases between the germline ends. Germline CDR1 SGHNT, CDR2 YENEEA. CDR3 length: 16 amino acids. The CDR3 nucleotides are TGTGCCAGCAGCAAAGGGGGACCTGGGGAGGGGAACATTCAGTACTTC. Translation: CASSKGGPGEGNIQYF.

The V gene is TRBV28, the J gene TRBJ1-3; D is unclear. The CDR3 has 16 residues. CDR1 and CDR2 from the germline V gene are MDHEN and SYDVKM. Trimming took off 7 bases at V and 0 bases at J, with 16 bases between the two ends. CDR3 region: CASTIRTGYSGNTIYF. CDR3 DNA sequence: TGTGCCAGCACAATTCGTACGGGATACTCTGGAAACACCATATATTTT.

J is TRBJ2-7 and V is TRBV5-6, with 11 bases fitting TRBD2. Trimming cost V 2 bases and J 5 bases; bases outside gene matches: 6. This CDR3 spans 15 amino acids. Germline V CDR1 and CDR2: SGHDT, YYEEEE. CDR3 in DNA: TGTGCCAGCAGCTTCGGACTAGCGGGTTCGCACGAGCAGTACTTC. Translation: CASSFGLAGSHEQYF.

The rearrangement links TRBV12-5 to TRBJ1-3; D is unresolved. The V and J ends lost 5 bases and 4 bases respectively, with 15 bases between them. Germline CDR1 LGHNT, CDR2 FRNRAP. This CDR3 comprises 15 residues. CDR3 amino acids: CASGPGYGGGNTIYF. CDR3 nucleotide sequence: TGTGCTAGTGGTCCCGGATACGGAGGAGGAAACACCATATATTTT. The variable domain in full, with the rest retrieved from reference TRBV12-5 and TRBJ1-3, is DARVTQTPRHKVTEMGQEVTMRCQPILGHNTVFWYRQTMMQGLELLAYFRNRAPLDDSGMPKDRFSAEMPDATLATLKIQPSEPRDSAVYFCASGPGYGGGNTIYFGEGSWLTVV.

The CDR3 sequence is CASSPGPAGVTDTQYF. The CDR3, as DNA: TGTGCCAGCAGCCCGGGCCCAGCGGGAGTTACAGATACGCAGTATTTT. This sequence joins TRBV5-5 and TRBJ2-3; 8 bases agree with TRBD2. The CDR3 loop spans 16 amino acids. Per the germline V gene, CDR1 is SGHKS and CDR2 is YYEKEE (reference sequence). The trim removed 4 bases at V and 3 bases at J, leaving 10 bases unmatched.

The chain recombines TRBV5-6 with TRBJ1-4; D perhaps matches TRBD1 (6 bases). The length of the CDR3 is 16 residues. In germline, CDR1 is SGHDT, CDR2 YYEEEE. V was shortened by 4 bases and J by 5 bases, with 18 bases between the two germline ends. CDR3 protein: CASSPRTGGRNEKLFF. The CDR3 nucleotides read TGTGCCAGCAGCCCCAGAACGGGGGGCCGAAATGAAAAACTGTTTTTT.

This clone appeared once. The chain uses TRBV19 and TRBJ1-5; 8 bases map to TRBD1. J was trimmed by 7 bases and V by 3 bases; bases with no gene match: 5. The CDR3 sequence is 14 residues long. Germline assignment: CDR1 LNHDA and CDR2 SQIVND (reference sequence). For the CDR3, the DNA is TGTGCCAGTAGTATCCGGACAGGGAGGCAGCCCCAGCATTTT. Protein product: CASSIRTGRQPQHF.

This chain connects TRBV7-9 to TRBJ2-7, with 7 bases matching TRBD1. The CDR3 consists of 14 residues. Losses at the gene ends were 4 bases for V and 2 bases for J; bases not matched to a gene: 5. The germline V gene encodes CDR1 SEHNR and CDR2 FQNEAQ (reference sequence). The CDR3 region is CASSSGQSTYEQYF. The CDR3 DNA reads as TGTGCCAGCAGCTCGGGACAGTCCACCTACGAGCAGTACTTC.

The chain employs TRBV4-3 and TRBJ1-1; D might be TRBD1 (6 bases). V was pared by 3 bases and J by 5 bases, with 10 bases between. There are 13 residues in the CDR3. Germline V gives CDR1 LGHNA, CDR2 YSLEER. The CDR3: CASSHKGDTEAFF. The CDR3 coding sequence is TGCGCCAGCAGCCATAAGGGGGATACTGAAGCTTTCTTT.